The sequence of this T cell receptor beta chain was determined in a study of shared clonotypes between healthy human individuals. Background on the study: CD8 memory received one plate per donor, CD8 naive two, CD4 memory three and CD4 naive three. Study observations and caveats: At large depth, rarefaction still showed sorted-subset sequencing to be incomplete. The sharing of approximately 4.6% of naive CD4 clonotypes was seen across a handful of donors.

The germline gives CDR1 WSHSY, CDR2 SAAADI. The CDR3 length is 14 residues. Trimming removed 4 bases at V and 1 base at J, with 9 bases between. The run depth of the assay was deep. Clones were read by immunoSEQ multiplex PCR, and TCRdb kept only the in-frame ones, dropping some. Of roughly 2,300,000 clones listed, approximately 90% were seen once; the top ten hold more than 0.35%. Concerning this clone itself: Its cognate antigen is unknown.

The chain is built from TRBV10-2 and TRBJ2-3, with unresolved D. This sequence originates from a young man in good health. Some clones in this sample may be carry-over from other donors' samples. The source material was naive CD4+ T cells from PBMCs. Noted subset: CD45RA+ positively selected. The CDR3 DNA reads TGCGCCAGCAGTGCCGGGTACGGCACAGATACGCAGTATTTT. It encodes CASSAGYGTDTQYF.